This TCR beta chain was obtained from a study of blood T cell repertoires in COVID-19. Looking at the study overall: Specimens from acute and convalescent COVID-19 originated in the United States, Italy and Spain. Sources were T cells, B-cell-depleted T cells, or PBMCs; the material itself was cDNA or gDNA.

As originally analysed: Nucleated cell counts were estimated from reference gene primer amplification. Produced via immunoSEQ multiplex PCR; TCRdb's table is partial and in-frame only. That table supplies the V and J calls and clone size; D and trimming were determined from the DNA. The sample includes some 290,000 clones, roughly 87% of them seen just once. This clone was seen more than once but under ten times. The germline V gene has CDR1 LGHDT and CDR2 YNNKEL (reference sequence). Trimming shortened V by 0 bases and J by 8 bases, and 10 bases separated the two germline ends. This CDR3 has 13 amino acids.

Sequencing input: peripheral blood. V and J are TRBV3-1 (or the pseudogene TRBV3-2) and TRBJ1-1; D gene unclear. This receptor was taken from a woman between 50 and 59 years old who had recovered from COVID-19. CDR3 region: CASSQDVEQEAFF. The CDR3 nucleotides are TGTGCCAGCAGCCAAGATGTAGAGCAAGAAGCTTTCTTT.